Presented here are 21 T cell receptor beta chains from one specimen sequenced in a study of metastatic and nonmetastatic thyroid tumors. Through MiXCR, TCRdb re-clonotyped the PCR reads. The sample carries about 20,000 clones, around 34% recorded once. Thyroid surgery was performed in patients who had received no treatment beforehand. Sequences were obtained from tumor tissue. These receptors all come from a female donor with papillary thyroid cancer or a benign thyroid nodule (not recorded which). Some clones in this sample may be carry-over from other donors' samples.

In this sample, this clone turned up once. The CDR3 DNA reads TGTGCCAGCTCAAATTCGATGCCAGTCGGGGAGCTGTTTTTT. It encodes CASSNSMPVGELFF. This chain joins TRBV18 and TRBJ2-2; D not certain. V dropped 5 bases and J dropped 7 bases, with 14 bases sitting between them. The length of the CDR3 is 14 residues. The germline gives CDR1 KGHSH, CDR2 LQKENI.

This chain joins TRBV7-2 and TRBJ1-2, with D possibly matching TRBD1 (5 bases). The CDR3 has 13 residues. The V end lost 1 base, the J end lost 3 bases, and 6 bases lay between the germline ends. Germline-derived CDR1 and CDR2 are SGHTA and FQGNSA. The CDR3 region is CASSLGGHYGYTF. DNA for the CDR3: TGTGCCAGCAGCTTAGGGGGACACTATGGCTACACCTTC.

The V and J genes are TRBV6-5 and TRBJ2-7, with 12 bases matching TRBD2. The germline V gene has CDR1 MNHEY and CDR2 SVGAGI. J lost 5 bases, V lost 0 bases, and 5 bases had no gene match. CDR3 length: 16 amino acids. For the CDR3, the DNA is TGTGCCAGCAGTTACTCCTGGACTAGCGGGGTAGACGAGCAGTACTTC. This sequence encodes CASSYSWTSGVDEQYF.

V usage is TRBV7-6 and J usage is TRBJ1-1, with 7 bases aligning to TRBD1. Germline CDR1 and CDR2: SGHVS and FNYEAQ. With V trimmed by 3 bases and J by 3 bases, 4 bases remained unmatched. The CDR3 runs 14 residues. CDR3 region: CASSLSTGDTEAFF. CDR3 coding DNA: TGTGCCAGCAGCTTGTCAACAGGGGACACTGAAGCTTTCTTT.

This chain connects TRBV9 to TRBJ2-3, with 8 bases aligning to TRBD1. This CDR3 comprises 17 residues. V was clipped by 3 bases and J by 1 base; unmatched bases: 10. CDR1 and CDR2 (germline): SGDLS, YYNGEE. The chain's CDR3 is CASSAYFDRGGTDTQYF. CDR3 bases: TGTGCCAGCAGCGCCTATTTCGACAGGGGAGGCACAGATACGCAGTATTTT. The entire variable domain, with the rest obtained from reference TRBV9 and TRBJ2-3, is as follows: DSGVTQTPKHLITATGQRVTLRCSPRSGDLSVYWYQQSLDQGLQFLIQYYNGEERAKGNILERFSAQQFPDLHSELNLSSLELGDSALYFCASSAYFDRGGTDTQYFGPGTRLTVL.

The gene calls are TRBV28 and TRBJ2-7; TRBD1 matches 9 bases. The CDR3 runs to 15 residues. J was trimmed by 6 bases and V by 4 bases; bases with no gene match: 10. CDR1 and CDR2 (germline): MDHEN, SYDVKM. This CDR3 is CASSSIGTGFFEQYF. In nucleotides, the CDR3 is TGTGCCAGCAGTTCCATCGGGACAGGGTTTTTCGAGCAGTACTTC.

This clone occurred a few times. This chain links TRBV20-1 with TRBJ2-7; TRBD2 matches at 11 bases. The V and J ends lost 5 bases and 0 bases, in that order; junction bases with no gene match: 9. Germline V gene sequence: CDR1 DFQATT, CDR2 SNEGSKA (reference sequence). The CDR3 spans 16 residues. The DNA for the CDR3 is TGCAGTGCTCAGGGGACTAGCGGAGTGAGCTCCTACGAGCAGTACTTC. It translates to CSAQGTSGVSSYEQYF.

In its sample, this clone is large (0.1 to 1%). At the DNA level, this CDR3 is encoded by other sequences in the same sample as well. The gene calls are TRBV6-5 and TRBJ2-7; D remains unclear. Germline loops: CDR1 MNHEY, CDR2 SVGAGI. The germline V and J ends were trimmed by 2 bases and 2 bases, with 10 bases remaining between them. This CDR3 has 14 amino acids. In nucleotides, the CDR3 is TGTGCCAGCAGTTACGGTCCCAGAACCTACGAGCAGTACTTC. This gives the protein CASSYGPRTYEQYF.

This clone was seen more than once but under ten times. The rearrangement links TRBV28 to TRBJ1-4; no firm D call. CDR1 MDHEN and CDR2 SYDVKM come from the germline V gene. The CDR3 length is 17 residues. V dropped 8 bases and J dropped 0 bases, with 19 bases sitting between them. The CDR3 protein is CASVRWAENPTNEKLFF. CDR3 DNA sequence: TGTGCCAGCGTTCGTTGGGCAGAGAACCCAACTAATGAAAAACTGTTTTTT.

This clone was found a few times. The J gene is TRBJ2-5, the V gene TRBV2; D remains unclear. The CDR3 has 13 residues. Trimming removed 1 base from V and 2 bases from J, with 5 bases in between. Per the germline V gene, CDR1 is SNHLY and CDR2 is FYNNEI. The CDR3 DNA sequence: TGTGCCAGCAGTGAAGGCGCGCAAGAGACCCAGTACTTC. Translating gives CASSEGAQETQYF.

The V and J genes are TRBV2 and TRBJ1-2; D may be TRBD1 (5 bases). CDR1 and CDR2 (germline): SNHLY, FYNNEI. V lost 8 bases and J 3 bases, leaving 13 bases between the germline ends. The length of the CDR3 is 13 residues. Written as DNA, the CDR3 is TGTGCCAGCGTGGGTGGGGGTTACTATGGCTACACCTTC. It codes for CASVGGGYYGYTF.

Only a few counts were recorded for this clone. The V gene is TRBV6-1, the J gene TRBJ1-6, with TRBD1 identical over 7 bases. This CDR3 is built from 13 residues. The germline gives CDR1 MNHNS, CDR2 SASEGT. V gave up 6 bases and J gave up 9 bases; unmatched junction bases: 5. This chain's CDR3 is CASRTGDISPLHF. In nucleotides, the CDR3 is TGTGCCAGCAGAACAGGGGATATTTCACCCCTCCACTTT.

The chain links TRBV24-1 to TRBJ2-3; 7 bases are shared with TRBD2. CDR3 size: 17 residues. With 0 bases clipped from V and 4 bases from J, the junction kept 9 bases outside the gene matches. Germline V lookup: CDR1 KGHDR, CDR2 SFDVKD. CDR3 sequence (DNA): TGTGCCACCAGTGATTTGCTGGCGGGAGACGGTCCAGATACGCAGTATTTT. It yields the protein CATSDLLAGDGPDTQYF.

The chain couples TRBV11-1 to TRBJ1-1, with D possibly TRBD1 on 5 matching bases. CDR3 length equals 16 residues. The germline CDR1 and CDR2 sequences are SGHAT and FQDESV (reference sequence). V lost 5 bases and J lost 0, with 16 bases in between. CDR3 residues: CASSRGPSLVNTEAFF. DNA of the CDR3: TGTGCCAGCAGCCGGGGCCCGTCACTGGTGAACACTGAAGCTTTCTTT.

J is TRBJ2-1 and V is TRBV3-1; TRBD2 aligns across 10 bases. The germline CDR1 and CDR2 sequences are LGHDT and YNNKEL (reference sequence). The V segment lost 0 bases and the J segment 14 bases; nucleotides outside the gene matches: 13. This CDR3 comprises 16 residues. Here the CDR3 DNA reads TGTGCCAGCAGCCAAGATTCGCTAGCGGGGGTGAGAGAGGAGTTCTTC. Amino acid sequence: CASSQDSLAGVREEFF.

This clone was observed a few times. The chain couples TRBV25-1 to TRBJ1-5; weak D call: TRBD1 (5 bases). The germline CDR1 and CDR2 sequences are MGHDK and SYGVNS. The V and J ends lost 6 bases and 9 bases respectively, with 15 bases between them. This CDR3 has 13 amino acids. The CDR3 loop reads CASSPRGVGPQHF. The CDR3 DNA is TGTGCCAGCAGCCCTAGGGGTGTTGGGCCCCAGCATTTT.

The rearrangement uses TRBV7-3 and TRBJ2-3; weak D call: TRBD2 (5 bases). The V gene's germline CDR1 is SGHTA and CDR2 FQGTGA. V was trimmed by 3 bases and J by 2 bases, leaving 6 bases between them. The CDR3 extends over 13 amino acids. The CDR3 is CASSFGDTDTQYF. In DNA form, the CDR3 reads TGTGCCAGCAGCTTCGGGGACACAGATACGCAGTATTTT.

V gene TRBV6-2 or TRBV6-3 combines with J gene TRBJ2-7, with D perhaps TRBD1 (6 bases). Germline V CDR1 and CDR2: MNHEY, SVGEGT. Deletions cut 8 bases from V and 2 bases from J, with 10 bases between. This CDR3 has 12 residues. The DNA for the CDR3 is TGTGCCAGCCTAGGACAGACCTACGAGCAGTACTTC. Its protein product is CASLGQTYEQYF.

The gene calls are TRBV28 and TRBJ1-5; TRBD1 is a possible D gene (5 bases). The V end lost 5 bases, the J end lost 5 bases, and 7 bases lay between the germline ends. The length of the CDR3 is 12 residues. CDR1 and CDR2 (germline): MDHEN, SYDVKM. The DNA for the CDR3 is TGTGCCAGCAGTGACAGTTATCAGCCCCAGCATTTT. Translating gives CASSDSYQPQHF.

The rearrangement joins TRBV11-1 to TRBJ2-1, with D maybe TRBD2 (6 bases). The V and J ends lost 4 bases and 4 bases respectively, with 14 bases between them. The germline V gene encodes CDR1 SGHAT and CDR2 FQDESV (reference sequence). This CDR3 has 15 amino acids. CDR3 DNA sequence: TGTGCCAGCAGCTATCTAGCGAGTCATTACAATGAGCAGTTCTTC. This codes for CASSYLASHYNEQFF.

V and J are TRBV7-2 and TRBJ2-7; TRBD2 agrees at 10 bases. The trim removed 6 bases at V and 3 bases at J, leaving 5 bases unmatched. CDR1 and CDR2 from the germline V gene are SGHTA and FQGNSA. The CDR3 sequence is 14 residues long. This CDR3 reads CASSSRTSGYEQYF. In nucleotides, the CDR3 is TGTGCCAGCAGTTCGAGGACTAGCGGCTACGAGCAGTACTTC.